The sample holds a few counts of the clone carrying this T cell receptor (beta chain). Its antigen is as yet unknown. The sample is drawn from a study of cytomegalovirus exposure and HLA in healthy donors. The CDR3 totals 15 residues. Germline CDR1 MGHRA, CDR2 YSYEKL. The V and J ends lost 0 bases and 4 bases respectively, with 13 bases between them. The PCR ran on 60 Vbeta and 13 Jbeta primers. Authors' methods: Unique TCR beta chains numbered 60 million to 100 million in a later analysis, with 10 million to 14 million shared. Profiling relied on immunoSEQ multiplex PCR, and the TCRdb table lists in-frame clones only, not all of them. From that table come the V and J calls and clone size; the DNA was used to work out D and trimming. The repertoire holds over 75,000 clones, approximately 70% seen once, with about 2% in the top ten. Study-level findings and limits: Presence/absence analyses assumed roughly uniform sequencing depth across donors. A cluster of highly shared sequence variants was likely a sequencing artifact.

The sequencing input was PBMCs. The rearrangement links TRBV4-1 to TRBJ2-7, with D tentatively TRBD1 (6 bases). This receptor was obtained from a young man in good health and CMV-seronegative. Here the CDR3 reads CASSQEIGQSYEQYF. The CDR3 nucleotides are TGCGCCAGCAGCCAAGAAATCGGACAGTCGTACGAGCAGTACTTC.